The 21 T cell receptor beta chains reported below all come from one sample, sequenced in a study of T cell responses to AZD1222 COVID-19 vaccine. This table comes from immunoSEQ multiplex PCR, and its TCRdb copy is limited to in-frame clones, with some not included. The repertoire holds roughly 91,000 clones, with around nine tenths as singletons. This material consisted of peripheral blood, taken on day 0 of AZD1222 vaccination. The receptors shown here come from an adult in good health.

The V and J genes are TRBV7-9 and TRBJ2-2; TRBD2 agrees at 11 bases. J was trimmed by 2 bases and V by 3 bases; bases with no gene match: 2. The CDR3 consists of 16 residues. The germline CDR1 and CDR2 sequences are SEHNR and FQNEAQ (reference sequence). The CDR3 DNA reads as TGTGCCAGCAGCTTGGGACTAGCGGACAACACCGGGGAGCTGTTTTTT. Its translation: CASSLGLADNTGELFF.

The CDR3 sequence is CASTGTDSYEQYF. For the CDR3, the DNA is TGTGCCAGCACCGGGACAGACTCCTACGAGCAGTACTTC. V gene TRBV2 combines with J gene TRBJ2-7; 7 bases agree with TRBD1. V lost 7 bases, J lost 0 bases, and 3 bases stayed unmatched. This CDR3 contains 13 residues. The V gene's germline CDR1 is SNHLY and CDR2 FYNNEI.

V gene TRBV5-4 combines with J gene TRBJ2-7; no reliable D call. This CDR3 region has 16 residues. Trimming pared 0 bases from V and 2 bases from J, leaving 15 bases between. Germline CDR1 reads SGHNT; CDR2 reads YYREEE (reference sequence). CDR3 protein: CASSLDPVSATYEQYF. In nucleotides, the CDR3 is TGTGCCAGCAGCTTGGACCCCGTGAGCGCGACCTACGAGCAGTACTTC.

This clone was recorded only once. The rearrangement uses TRBV5-6 and TRBJ1-3; D is unclear. CDR1 and CDR2 from the germline V gene are SGHDT and YYEEEE. V lost 1 base to trimming and J lost 1 base, with 12 bases between them. The CDR3 is 16 residues long. In DNA, the CDR3 is TGTGCCAGCAGCTTGCGGAGTACGATATCTGGAAACACCATATATTTT. Its protein product is CASSLRSTISGNTIYF.

This clone was recorded once. V is TRBV4-1 and J is TRBJ2-1, with TRBD1 matching 8 bases. With V trimmed by 0 bases and J by 5 bases, 9 bases remained unmatched. The CDR3 runs to 17 residues. Germline V gives CDR1 MGHRA, CDR2 YSYEKL. CDR3 sequence: CASSQDVRTGSNNEQFF. The DNA for the CDR3 is TGCGCCAGCAGCCAAGATGTAAGGACAGGGAGTAACAATGAGCAGTTCTTC.

This sequence joins TRBV19 and TRBJ1-6, with D perhaps TRBD1 (6 bases). This CDR3 has 14 amino acids. Trimming took 6 bases from V and 7 from J, leaving 13 bases between them. Germline lookup yields CDR1 LNHDA and CDR2 SQIVND (reference sequence). The CDR3 region has the DNA TGTGCCAGTAGGGAAACAGGGTTGAATTCACCCCTCCACTTT. Translating it yields CASRETGLNSPLHF.

The gene calls are TRBV12-3 or TRBV12-4 and TRBJ1-2; D not resolved. The CDR3 loop spans 13 amino acids. With 1 base removed from V and 6 bases from J, the gap between germline ends came to 9 bases. The CDR3: CASSLEGFNGYTF. Written as DNA, the CDR3 is TGTGCCAGCAGTTTAGAGGGATTTAATGGCTACACCTTC.

The V call is TRBV28, the J call TRBJ2-1; 14 nucleotides match TRBD2. Germline assignment: CDR1 MDHEN and CDR2 SYDVKM. This CDR3 is built from 17 residues. V shed 4 bases and J 8 bases; nucleotides not matched to a gene: 10. The CDR3 nucleotides are TGTGCCAGCAGTTCCTCGACTAGCGGGAGGGCCAACGATGAGCAGTTCTTC. Its translation is CASSSSTSGRANDEQFF.

The DNA for the CDR3 is TGTGCCAGCAGCCTTATCTACGAGCAGTACTTC. Amino acids: CASSLIYEQYF. The rearrangement joins TRBV6-1 to TRBJ2-7, with D uncertain. The germline CDR1 and CDR2 sequences are MNHNS and SASEGT. V lost 6 bases, J lost 3 bases, and 6 bases lay in between. There are 11 residues in the CDR3.

Points on this clone: The sample carries other DNA sequences with the same CDR3. The CDR3 nucleotides read TGTGCCAGCAGTCCCGGGACCTACGAGCAGTACTTC. Translating it yields CASSPGTYEQYF. The chain uses TRBV12-3 or TRBV12-4 and TRBJ2-7; weak D call: TRBD2 (5 bases). The ends were cut back, 5 bases at V and 2 bases at J, with 7 bases in the middle. CDR3 length equals 12 residues.

V usage is TRBV6-5 and J usage is TRBJ2-2, with 7 positions matching TRBD2. The length of the CDR3 is 13 residues. Germline CDR1 MNHEY, CDR2 SVGAGI. Germline trimming cut 7 bases from V and 13 bases from J; bases unmatched to any gene: 12. The CDR3 nucleotides read TGTGCCAGCACCCGACTCGGGGGGTCGAGGCTGTTTTTT. This sequence encodes CASTRLGGSRLFF.

The rearrangement joins TRBV5-1 to TRBJ2-1; no clear D. Per germline, CDR1 SGHRS and CDR2 YFSETQ. The CDR3 has 18 residues. V shed 4 bases and J shed 0 bases, with 20 bases lying between them. In DNA form, the CDR3 reads TGCGCCAGCAGCCCAACCCATCTCGCGGAACTCTCCTACAATGAGCAGTTCTTC. As protein: CASSPTHLAELSYNEQFF. The full variable domain, completed using reference TRBV5-1 and TRBJ2-1, is KAGVTQTPRYLIKTRGQQVTLSCSPISGHRSVSWYQQTPGQGLQFLFEYFSETQRNKGNFPGRFSGRQFSNSRSEMNVSTLELGDSALYLCASSPTHLAELSYNEQFFGPGTRLTVL.

This clone was detected only once. The chain couples TRBV5-1 to TRBJ1-6; weak D call: TRBD1 (6 bases). The germline V gene encodes CDR1 SGHRS and CDR2 YFSETQ. The germline V and J ends were trimmed by 4 bases and 7 bases, with 18 bases remaining between them. The CDR3 runs 16 residues. The CDR3 nucleotides are TGCGCCAGCAGCCTCGCGGGGGCAGTGGTGAATTCACCCCTCCACTTT. This sequence encodes CASSLAGAVVNSPLHF.

A single count supports this clone. The chain employs TRBV9 and TRBJ1-4, with a weak D call TRBD1 (6 bases). The CDR3 runs 16 residues. Germline values: CDR1 SGDLS, CDR2 YYNGEE. Deletions cut 2 bases from V and 5 bases from J, with 16 bases between. CDR3 residues: CASSVSAGQFNEKLFF. The CDR3 DNA is TGTGCCAGCAGCGTCTCGGCTGGACAGTTCAATGAAAAACTGTTTTTT.

Concerning this clone: The junction and the germline gene differ at one end; a read error may be behind it. V and J are TRBV5-8 and TRBJ2-7; perhaps TRBD1 as D (5 bases). CDR3 size: 10 residues. The germline V gene encodes CDR1 SGHTS and CDR2 YDEGEE. Here the CDR3 DNA reads TGTGCCAGCAGCTATCCGGGCCAGGGCTTC. Protein: CASSYPGQGF.

The CDR3 bases are TGTGCCAGCAGCACACAGGGGAACACTGAAGCTTTCTTT. Encoded protein: CASSTQGNTEAFF. The rearrangement links TRBV12-3 or TRBV12-4 to TRBJ1-1, with D perhaps TRBD1 (6 bases). V was trimmed by 6 bases and J by 1 base, leaving 9 bases between them. There are 13 residues in the CDR3.

This rearrangement joins TRBV14 to TRBJ1-1, with TRBD1 matching over 8 bases. CDR1 and CDR2 (germline): SGHDN, FVKESK. This CDR3 region has 15 residues. The trim removed 4 bases at V and 2 bases at J, leaving 6 bases unmatched. The CDR3 DNA reads as TGTGCCAGCAGCCGGGACAGGAGAGAAAACACTGAAGCTTTCTTT. Amino acids: CASSRDRRENTEAFF.

The chain is built from TRBV5-4 and TRBJ1-1; 9 bases agree with TRBD1. CDR1 and CDR2 (germline): SGHNT, YYREEE (reference sequence). V shed 4 bases, J shed 9 bases, and the junction held 10 bases outside the gene matches. This CDR3 comprises 14 residues. The CDR3 nucleotides are TGTGCCAGCAGCCCCTCCGGACAGGGGCCCCAAGCTTTCTTT. Translation: CASSPSGQGPQAFF.

The CDR3 loop is CASSLALYEQYF. In nucleotides, the CDR3 is TGTGCCAGCAGTTTAGCCCTCTACGAGCAGTACTTC. The chain recombines TRBV28 with TRBJ2-7; no firm D call. The germline V gene has CDR1 MDHEN and CDR2 SYDVKM. Trimming stripped 2 bases from V and 3 bases from J, with 5 bases between. The CDR3 loop spans 12 amino acids.

The rearrangement links TRBV21-1 to TRBJ1-6; the table gives TRBD1 as D, unverified against the DNA. TRBV21-1 is labeled a pseudogene. The length of the CDR3 is 15 residues. CDR3 amino acids: CADDGDRAYNSPLHF. The CDR3 DNA sequence: TGTGCCGACGACGGGGACAGGGCGTATAATTCACCCCTCCACTTT.

A single count supports this clone. This chain connects TRBV7-6 to TRBJ2-7; 8 nucleotides match TRBD1. Germline V gives CDR1 SGHVS, CDR2 FNYEAQ. V lost 0 bases, J lost 3 bases, and 4 bases stayed unmatched. This CDR3 spans 15 amino acids. The CDR3 loop is CASSLADRGGYEQYF. Written as DNA, the CDR3 is TGTGCCAGCAGCTTAGCCGACAGGGGCGGCTACGAGCAGTACTTC.